This T cell receptor (beta chain) was recovered during a study of cytomegalovirus exposure and HLA in healthy donors. For the study at large: Early on, a data release was issued that held 65 million to 100 million unique TCRs from HLA-typed donors. Study-wide results and caveats: Researchers reported in a later analysis that a missense DCLRE1C variant was tied to TCR beta V- and J-gene trimming. The study designated some 180 TCR beta chains cytomegalovirus-associated.

13 Jbeta primers and 60 Vbeta primers were used for the PCR. Using immunoSEQ multiplex PCR, the repertoire was profiled, and TCRdb retains in-frame clones only, with some absent. Here the sample spans 150,000 to 200,000 clones, around 73% being singletons. Germline V gene data show CDR1 as MRHNA and CDR2 as SNTAGT. The length of the CDR3 is 16 residues. Trimming shortened V by 2 bases and J by 2 bases, and 12 bases separated the two germline ends. In this sample, this clone turned up once. Antigen specificity is unknown. Input material: PBMCs. The chain is built from TRBV6-4 and TRBJ2-2; weak D call: TRBD2 (6 bases). This receptor was obtained from a man aged 55 to 70 in good health and CMV-seronegative. This chain's CDR3 is CASSDHYSGNTGELFF. The CDR3, as DNA: TGTGCCAGCAGTGACCACTATAGCGGAAACACCGGGGAGCTGTTTTTT.